The 10 T cell receptor beta chains reported below all come from one sample, sequenced in a study of radiotherapy plus CTLA-4 blockade in lung cancer. Profiling relied on immunoSEQ multiplex PCR, and the TCRdb table lists in-frame clones only, not all of them. The sample includes 55,000 to 65,000 clones, less than 85% of them seen just once. This specimen was peripheral blood, taken from a patient treated with radiotherapy plus ipilimumab. The receptors were gathered from a human donor with non-small cell lung cancer who had a complete response to radiotherapy plus ipilimumab.

V is TRBV2 and J is TRBJ2-6, with a possible D match to TRBD1 (6 bases). The CDR3 runs to 17 residues. CDR1 is SNHLY and CDR2 is FYNNEI in the germline V gene. V was cut by 5 bases and J by 3 bases, with 17 bases left in between. CDR3 loop: CASSLDHRVSGANVLTF. The CDR3 DNA sequence: TGTGCCAGCAGTCTCGATCACAGGGTTAGTGGGGCCAACGTCCTGACTTTC.

This rearrangement joins TRBV13 to TRBJ1-6; D call uncertain. This CDR3 has 14 amino acids. CDR1 and CDR2 (germline): PRHDT, FYEKMQ (reference sequence). Trimming cost V 5 bases and J 4 bases, with 9 bases left between them. The DNA for the CDR3 is TGTGCCAGCAGCGAGAATAATTATAATTCACCCCTCCACTTT. Its protein is CASSENNYNSPLHF.

This clone has a single count. The chain uses TRBV7-2 and TRBJ1-1, with 7 positions matching TRBD1. CDR1 is SGHTA, CDR2 FQGNSA, per germline. J was trimmed by 7 bases and V by 5 bases; bases with no gene match: 16. This CDR3 comprises 16 residues. The CDR3 DNA is TGTGCCAGCAGCCGACTAAAGACAGGGAATAGGGGTGAAGCTTTCTTT. Amino acid sequence: CASSRLKTGNRGEAFF. Drawing the rest from reference TRBV7-2 and TRBJ1-1, the complete variable domain is GAGVSQSPSNKVTEKGKDVELRCDPISGHTALYWYRQSLGQGLEFLIYFQGNSAPDKSGLPSDRFSAERTGGSVSTLTIQRTQQEDSAVYLCASSRLKTGNRGEAFFGQGTRLTVV.

The chain has TRBV5-1 and TRBJ2-3, with TRBD2 matching over 8 bases. J was trimmed by 5 bases and V by 3 bases; bases with no gene match: 8. This CDR3 contains 15 residues. CDR1 and CDR2 (germline): SGHRS, YFSETQ. The CDR3 sequence is CASSSEGLAGDTQYF. The CDR3 DNA reads as TGCGCCAGCAGCTCCGAAGGACTAGCTGGAGATACGCAGTATTTT.

The chain couples TRBV30 to TRBJ1-2; D is ambiguous. CDR1 is GTSNPN and CDR2 is SVGIG in the germline V gene (reference sequence). This CDR3 is built from 11 residues. Deletions cut 2 bases from V and 7 bases from J, with 8 bases between. The CDR3 region has the DNA TGTGCCTGGAGTTACGGGAGTGGCTACACCTTC. It translates to CAWSYGSGYTF.

The rearrangement uses TRBV9 and TRBJ1-6, with D tentatively TRBD1 (6 bases). This CDR3 has 19 amino acids. Between the trimmed V and J ends, which lost 1 base and 0 bases, there was a span of 17 bases. The germline CDR1 and CDR2 sequences are SGDLS and YYNGEE. The CDR3 protein is CASSVSGDGGSSYNSPLHF. CDR3 DNA: TGTGCCAGCAGCGTATCAGGGGACGGTGGGAGCTCCTATAATTCACCCCTCCACTTT.

This clone has just a few counts. The genes are TRBV4-3 and TRBJ1-5, with D possibly matching TRBD1 (6 bases). Trimming removed 4 bases from V and 4 bases from J, with 11 bases in between. The CDR3 contains 14 residues. Per germline, CDR1 LGHNA and CDR2 YSLEER. CDR3: CASSLGHLNQPQHF. DNA for the CDR3: TGCGCCAGCAGCCTGGGACACCTAAATCAGCCCCAGCATTTT.

In this sample, this clone turned up a few times. V usage is TRBV5-8 and J usage is TRBJ1-1; D unresolved. V was cut by 1 base and J by 8 bases, with 6 bases left in between. The V gene's germline CDR1 is SGHTS and CDR2 YDEGEE. This CDR3 comprises 11 residues. CDR3 sequence: CASSLWQEAFF. Here the CDR3 DNA reads TGTGCCAGCAGCTTGTGGCAGGAAGCTTTCTTT.

To note about this clone: The junction departs from germline at one end; a sequencing error may be responsible. The same CDR3 arises from other DNA sequences in this sample as well. The chain is built from TRBV5-4 and TRBJ1-1; 9 bases are a match to TRBD1. CDR1 is SGHNT and CDR2 is YYREEE in the germline V gene (reference sequence). This CDR3 region has 14 residues. The CDR3 protein is CASSQMTGGTEAFF. The CDR3 bases are TGCGCCAGCAGCCAAATGACAGGGGGCACTGAAGCTTTCTTT.

V is TRBV11-2 and J is TRBJ2-5; possibly TRBD1 for D (6 bases). From germline, CDR1 is SGHAT and CDR2 FQNNGV. The CDR3 loop spans 14 amino acids. Trimming removed 5 bases from V and 4 bases from J, with 14 bases in between. CDR3 amino acids: CASSPSGERETQYF. DNA of the CDR3: TGTGCCAGCAGCCCCTCAGGGGAAAGAGAGACCCAGTACTTC.